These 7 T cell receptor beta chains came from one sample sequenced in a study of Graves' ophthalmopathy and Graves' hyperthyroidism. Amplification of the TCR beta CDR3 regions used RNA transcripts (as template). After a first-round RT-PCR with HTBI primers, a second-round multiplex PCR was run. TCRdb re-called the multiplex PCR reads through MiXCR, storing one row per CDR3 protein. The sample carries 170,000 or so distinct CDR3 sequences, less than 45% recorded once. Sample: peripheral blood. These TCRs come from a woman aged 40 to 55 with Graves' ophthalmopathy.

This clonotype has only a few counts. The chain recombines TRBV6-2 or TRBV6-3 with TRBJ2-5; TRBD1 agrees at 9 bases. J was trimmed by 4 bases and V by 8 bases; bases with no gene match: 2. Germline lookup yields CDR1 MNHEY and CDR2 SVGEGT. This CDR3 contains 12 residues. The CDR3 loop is CASGTGPETQYF. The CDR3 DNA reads TGTGCCAGCGGGACAGGGCCAGAGACCCAGTACTTC.

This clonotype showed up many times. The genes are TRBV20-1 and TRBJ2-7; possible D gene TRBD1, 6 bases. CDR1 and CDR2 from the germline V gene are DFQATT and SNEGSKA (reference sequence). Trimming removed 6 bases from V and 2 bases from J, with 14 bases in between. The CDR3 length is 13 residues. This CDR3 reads CSASGVPAYEQYF. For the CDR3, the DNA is TGCAGTGCCTCAGGGGTGCCGGCCTACGAGCAGTACTTC.

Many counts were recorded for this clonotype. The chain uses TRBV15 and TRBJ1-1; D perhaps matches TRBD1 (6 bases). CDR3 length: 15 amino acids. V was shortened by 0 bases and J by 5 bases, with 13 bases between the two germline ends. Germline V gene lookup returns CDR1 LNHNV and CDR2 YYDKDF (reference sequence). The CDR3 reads CATSRDRGAGTEAFF. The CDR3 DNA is TGTGCCACCAGCAGAGATCGGGGGGCAGGGACTGAAGCTTTCTTT. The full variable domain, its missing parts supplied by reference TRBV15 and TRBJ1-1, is DAMVIQNPRYQVTQFGKPVTLSCSQTLNHNVMYWYQQKSSQAPKLLFHYYDKDFNNEADTPDNFQSRRPNTSFCFLDIRSPGLGDTAMYLCATSRDRGAGTEAFFGQGTRLTVV.

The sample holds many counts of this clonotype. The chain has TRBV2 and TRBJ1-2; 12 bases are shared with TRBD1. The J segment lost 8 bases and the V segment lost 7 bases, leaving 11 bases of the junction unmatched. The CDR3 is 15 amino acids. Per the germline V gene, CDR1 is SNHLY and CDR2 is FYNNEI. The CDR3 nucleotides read TGTGCCAGCATTCTCCGGGACAGGGGGCTGGAAGGCTACACCTTC. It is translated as CASILRDRGLEGYTF. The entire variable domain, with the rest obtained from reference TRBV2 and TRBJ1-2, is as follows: EPEVTQTPSHQVTQMGQEVILRCVPISNHLYFYWYRQILGQKVEFLVSFYNNEISEKSEIFDDQFSVERPDGSNFTLKIRSTKLEDSAMYFCASILRDRGLEGYTFGSGTRLTVV.

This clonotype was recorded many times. The CDR3 DNA is TGTGCCAGCAGTAGCCCACGATCTAACTATGGCTACACCTTC. Its translation: CASSSPRSNYGYTF. J is TRBJ1-2 and V is TRBV28; unclear D gene. V shed 5 bases and J shed 0 bases, with 10 bases lying between them. This CDR3 comprises 14 residues. Germline values: CDR1 MDHEN, CDR2 SYDVKM.

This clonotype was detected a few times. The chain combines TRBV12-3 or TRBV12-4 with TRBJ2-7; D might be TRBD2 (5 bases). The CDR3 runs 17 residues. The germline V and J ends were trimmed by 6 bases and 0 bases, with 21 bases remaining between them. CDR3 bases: TGTGCCAGCAGCCGACCCTGGACGGTGGGGAGCTCCTACGAGCAGTACTTC. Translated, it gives CASSRPWTVGSSYEQYF.

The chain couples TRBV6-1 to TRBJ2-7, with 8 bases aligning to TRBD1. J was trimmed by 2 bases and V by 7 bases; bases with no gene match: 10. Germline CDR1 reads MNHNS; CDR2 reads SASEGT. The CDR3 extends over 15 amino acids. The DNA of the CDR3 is TGTGCCAGCAAGATTGGAGGACAGGGAGCCTACGAGCAGTACTTC. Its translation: CASKIGGQGAYEQYF.